These T cell receptor beta chains were read from a single sample in a study of technical replicates of blood from a handful of donors. Produced via immunoSEQ multiplex PCR; TCRdb's table is partial and in-frame only. The sample yields 75,000 or so clones, 85% to 95% seen once. Specimen: T cells isolated from PBMCs. The receptors shown here come from a human donor in good health. CDR3s include the opening cysteine and the closing phenylalanine or tryptophan. Fields, in order: CDR3 DNA, CDR3 protein, V gene, D gene, clone size, J gene, CDR3 length. D genes are given only for firm matches. Size is stated for part of the rows, as once, few or many counts, or as a class when the clone is expanded.

cdr3_nt: TGTGCCAGCAGCTTGGTGCTAGCGGGAGCGTACGAGCAGTACTTC; cdr3_aa: CASSLVLAGAYEQYF; v_call: TRBV5-6; d_call: TRBD2; clone_size: -; j_call: TRBJ2-7; cdr3_length: 15
cdr3_nt: TGTGCCAGCTCCTTTGGGCAGGGATACGAGCAGTACTTC; cdr3_aa: CASSFGQGYEQYF; v_call: TRBV18; d_call: -; clone_size: -; j_call: TRBJ2-7; cdr3_length: 13
cdr3_nt: TGTGCCAGCAGCTCCTACCACCAGAAGCGAAATGAGCAGTTCTTC; cdr3_aa: CASSSYHQKRNEQFF; v_call: TRBV5-4; d_call: -; clone_size: -; j_call: TRBJ2-1; cdr3_length: 15
cdr3_nt: TGCGCCAGCAGCTTGAATACAGGGGACTATGGCTACACCTTC; cdr3_aa: CASSLNTGDYGYTF; v_call: TRBV5-1; d_call: TRBD1; clone_size: once; j_call: TRBJ1-2; cdr3_length: 14
cdr3_nt: TGCGCCAGCAGCTTGGGTACACAGGGGGTTACTGAAGCTTTCTTT; cdr3_aa: CASSLGTQGVTEAFF; v_call: TRBV5-1; d_call: TRBD1; clone_size: -; j_call: TRBJ1-1; cdr3_length: 15
cdr3_nt: TGTGCCAGCAGATCTCCAGGGGCAGTGAACACTGAAGCTTTCTTT; cdr3_aa: CASRSPGAVNTEAFF; v_call: TRBV6-1; d_call: -; clone_size: -; j_call: TRBJ1-1; cdr3_length: 15
cdr3_nt: TGCGCCAGCAGCGCACAGGGGGCTTACGGCACAGATACGCAGTATTTT; cdr3_aa: CASSAQGAYGTDTQYF; v_call: TRBV5-1; d_call: TRBD1; clone_size: -; j_call: TRBJ2-3; cdr3_length: 16
cdr3_nt: TGTGCCAGCAGCTTAATCTGGGACAGGGAAGAGACCCAGTACTTC; cdr3_aa: CASSLIWDREETQYF; v_call: TRBV7-9; d_call: TRBD1; clone_size: -; j_call: TRBJ2-5; cdr3_length: 15
cdr3_nt: TGTGCCAGCAGACCTCCACAGGGGATATATGGCTACACCTTC; cdr3_aa: CASRPPQGIYGYTF; v_call: TRBV28; d_call: TRBD1; clone_size: -; j_call: TRBJ1-2; cdr3_length: 14
cdr3_nt: TGTGCCAGCAGTTACTCGCCAGGGGCAGCCAACGTCCTGACTTTC; cdr3_aa: CASSYSPGAANVLTF; v_call: TRBV6-5; d_call: -; clone_size: -; j_call: TRBJ2-6; cdr3_length: 15
cdr3_nt: TGTGCCAGCAGCTTCACAGGCGGGAGCTCCTACGAGCAGTACTTC; cdr3_aa: CASSFTGGSSYEQYF; v_call: TRBV2; d_call: TRBD2; clone_size: -; j_call: TRBJ2-7; cdr3_length: 15
cdr3_nt: TGCAGCGTCTCCACCCCAGACTACGAGCAGTACTTC; cdr3_aa: CSVSTPDYEQYF; v_call: TRBV29-1; d_call: -; clone_size: once; j_call: TRBJ2-7; cdr3_length: 12
cdr3_nt: TGCGCCAGCAGCATCGAACCAAATCCAGGGAACTATGGCTACACCTTC; cdr3_aa: CASSIEPNPGNYGYTF; v_call: TRBV5-1; d_call: -; clone_size: once; j_call: TRBJ1-2; cdr3_length: 16
cdr3_nt: TGTGCCAGCAGCTCCTTAGGAGGAGAAAAACTGTTTTTT; cdr3_aa: CASSSLGGEKLFF; v_call: TRBV5-6; d_call: -; clone_size: once; j_call: TRBJ1-4; cdr3_length: 13
cdr3_nt: TGTGCCAGCAAGCCTATGGCGGGGGAGTTCCACAATGAGCAGTTCTTC; cdr3_aa: CASKPMAGEFHNEQFF; v_call: TRBV6-6; d_call: TRBD2; clone_size: -; j_call: TRBJ2-1; cdr3_length: 16
cdr3_nt: TGTGCCAGCAGCCCAACGGGACACCTGAGCTCCTACGAGCAGTACTTC; cdr3_aa: CASSPTGHLSSYEQYF; v_call: TRBV7-9; d_call: -; clone_size: -; j_call: TRBJ2-7; cdr3_length: 16
cdr3_nt: TGTGCCAGCAGCTTAGTGAGAAGAGAGGACACCGGGGAGCTGTTTTTT; cdr3_aa: CASSLVRREDTGELFF; v_call: TRBV7-2; d_call: -; clone_size: once; j_call: TRBJ2-2; cdr3_length: 16
cdr3_nt: TGTGCCAGCAGCTTAGTGCCGGACGGGGCCTACGAGCAGTACTTC; cdr3_aa: CASSLVPDGAYEQYF; v_call: TRBV11-2; d_call: -; clone_size: -; j_call: TRBJ2-7; cdr3_length: 15
cdr3_nt: TGTGCCAGCAGTACCAGGGGGTACGAGCAGTACTTC; cdr3_aa: CASSTRGYEQYF; v_call: TRBV27; d_call: TRBD1; clone_size: -; j_call: TRBJ2-7; cdr3_length: 12
cdr3_nt: TGTGCCAGCAGTGAAAGCAGGGGAAACACTGAAGCTTTCTTT; cdr3_aa: CASSESRGNTEAFF; v_call: TRBV6-1; d_call: -; clone_size: -; j_call: TRBJ1-1; cdr3_length: 14
cdr3_nt: TGTGCCAGCGAGGGACTAGCGACCTCCTACAATGAGCAGTTCTTC; cdr3_aa: CASEGLATSYNEQFF; v_call: TRBV28; d_call: TRBD2; clone_size: once; j_call: TRBJ2-1; cdr3_length: 15
cdr3_nt: TGTGCCAGCAGTGGACTCGACAGGGGGCGCTATGGCTACACCTTC; cdr3_aa: CASSGLDRGRYGYTF; v_call: TRBV25-1; d_call: TRBD1; clone_size: -; j_call: TRBJ1-2; cdr3_length: 15